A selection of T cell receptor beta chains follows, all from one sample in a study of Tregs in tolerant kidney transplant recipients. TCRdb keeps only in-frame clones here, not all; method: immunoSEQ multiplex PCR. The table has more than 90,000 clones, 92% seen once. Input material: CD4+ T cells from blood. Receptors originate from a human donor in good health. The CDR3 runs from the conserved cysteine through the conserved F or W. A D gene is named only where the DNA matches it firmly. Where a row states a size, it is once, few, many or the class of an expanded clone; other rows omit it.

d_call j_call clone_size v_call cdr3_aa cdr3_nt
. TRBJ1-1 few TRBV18 CASSLQANTEAFF TGTGCCAGCTCCCTGCAGGCTAATACTGAAGCTTTCTTT
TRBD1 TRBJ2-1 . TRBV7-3 CASSAGTAYNEQFF TGTGCCAGCAGCGCCGGGACAGCGTACAATGAGCAGTTCTTC
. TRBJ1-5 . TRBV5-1 CASSLEGSQPQHF TGCGCCAGCAGCTTGGAGGGATCTCAGCCCCAGCATTTT
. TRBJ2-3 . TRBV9 CASSEGRFTDTQYF TGTGCCAGCAGCGAGGGGAGGTTCACAGATACGCAGTATTTT
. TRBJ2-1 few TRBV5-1 CASSQTFDFYNEQFF TGCGCCAGCAGCCAGACTTTTGATTTCTACAATGAGCAGTTCTTC
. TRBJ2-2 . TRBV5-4 CASSPGTNRELFF TGTGCCAGCAGCCCCGGGACCAACCGGGAGCTGTTTTTT
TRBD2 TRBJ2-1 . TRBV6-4 CASSARLAGYEQFF TGTGCCAGCAGTGCCCGACTAGCTGGTTATGAGCAGTTCTTC
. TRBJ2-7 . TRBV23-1 CASSWPGGSYEQYF TGCGCCAGCAGTTGGCCAGGGGGGTCCTACGAGCAGTACTTC
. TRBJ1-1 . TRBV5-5 CASSPWEGRTEAFF TGTGCCAGCAGCCCCTGGGAGGGCAGGACTGAAGCTTTCTTT
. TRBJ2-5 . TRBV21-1 CASSYRAIAGALLETQYF TGTGCCAGCAGCTACCGTGCAATAGCGGGGGCGCTCCTAGAGACCCAGTACTTC
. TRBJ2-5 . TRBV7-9 CANGQVGETQYF TGTGCCAACGGCCAAGTAGGGGAGACCCAGTACTTC
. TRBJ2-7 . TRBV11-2 CASSLDSGRGGQYF TGTGCCAGCAGCTTAGATAGTGGTCGAGGGGGTCAGTACTTC
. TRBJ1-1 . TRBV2 CASSEERATEAFF TGTGCCAGCAGTGAAGAGCGAGCCACTGAAGCTTTCTTT
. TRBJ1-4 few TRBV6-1 CASSNPSANEKLFF TGTGCCAGCAGCAACCCCTCCGCGAATGAAAAACTGTTTTTT
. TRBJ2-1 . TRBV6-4 CASSDRGSSYNEQFF TGTGCCAGCAGTGACAGGGGAAGCTCCTACAATGAGCAGTTCTTC
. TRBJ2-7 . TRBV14 CASRGPSSYEQYF TGTGCCAGCCGAGGACCCAGCTCCTACGAGCAGTACTTC
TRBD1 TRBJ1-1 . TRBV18 CASSLRGTGTEAFF TGTGCCAGCTCACTCCGTGGGACAGGCACTGAAGCTTTCTTT
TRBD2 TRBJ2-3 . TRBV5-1 CASSRGTSGLTDTQYF TGCGCCAGCAGCCGGGGGACTAGCGGGCTAACAGATACGCAGTATTTT
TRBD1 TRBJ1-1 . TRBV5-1 CASSVTGGPEAFF TGCGCCAGCAGTGTGACAGGGGGACCGGAAGCTTTCTTT
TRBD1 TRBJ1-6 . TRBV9 CASSSRTGGDAPLHF TGTGCCAGCAGCTCCCGGACAGGGGGCGACGCACCCCTCCACTTT
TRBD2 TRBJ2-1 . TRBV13 CASSHSGTSGRNEQFF TGTGCCAGCAGTCACTCCGGGACTAGCGGGAGGAATGAGCAGTTCTTC
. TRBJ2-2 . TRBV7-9 CASSLVGQLNTGELFF TGTGCCAGCAGCTTAGTTGGACAGCTTAACACCGGGGAGCTGTTTTTT
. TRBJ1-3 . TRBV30 CAWSEGGGGNTIYF TGTGCCTGGAGCGAAGGAGGCGGTGGGAACACCATATATTTT
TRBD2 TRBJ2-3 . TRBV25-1 CASSELGRGRMTDTQYF TGTGCCAGCAGTGAACTTGGTCGCGGGAGAATGACAGATACGCAGTATTTT
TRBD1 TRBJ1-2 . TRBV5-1 CASSLASGQGYGYTF TGCGCCAGCAGCTTGGCCTCGGGACAGGGGTACGGCTACACCTTC
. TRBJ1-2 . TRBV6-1 CASSGQSF TGTGCCAGCAGCGGACAGAGCTTC
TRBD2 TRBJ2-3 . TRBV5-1 CASSLFTSGGTTDTQYF TGCGCCAGCAGCTTGTTTACTAGCGGGGGGACCACAGATACGCAGTATTTT
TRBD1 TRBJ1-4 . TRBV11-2 CASSTGQGSNEKLFF TGTGCCAGCAGCACCGGACAGGGCTCCAATGAAAAACTGTTTTTT
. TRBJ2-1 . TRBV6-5 CASRSTWGDYEQFF TGTGCCAGCAGGTCTACTTGGGGGGATTATGAGCAGTTCTTC
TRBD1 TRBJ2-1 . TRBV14 CASSQDWGQGTYNEQFF TGTGCCAGCAGCCAAGATTGGGGACAGGGCACCTACAATGAGCAGTTCTTC
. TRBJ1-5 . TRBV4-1 CASSKNSNSNQPQHF TGCGCCAGCAGCAAGAACAGCAATAGCAATCAGCCCCAGCATTTT
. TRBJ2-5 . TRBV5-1 CASSRVGTLGRETQYF TGCGCCAGCAGCCGTGTTGGGACTCTGGGAAGGGAGACCCAGTACTTC
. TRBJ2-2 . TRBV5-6 CASSFWDMNTGELFF TGTGCCAGCAGCTTTTGGGATATGAACACCGGGGAGCTGTTTTTT
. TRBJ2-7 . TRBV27 CASSFAYF TGTGCCAGCAGTTTCGCGTACTTC
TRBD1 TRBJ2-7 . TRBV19 CASSIVGTGLAYEQYF TGTGCCAGTAGTATAGTTGGGACAGGGCTCGCCTACGAGCAGTACTTC
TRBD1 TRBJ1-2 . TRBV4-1 CASSQDFRDRGRGFYGYTF TGCGCCAGCAGCCAAGACTTCCGAGACAGGGGGCGGGGTTTCTATGGCTACACCTTC
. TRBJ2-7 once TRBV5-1 CASSLAVAEREQYF TGCGCCAGCAGCTTGGCAGTAGCCGAGCGCGAGCAGTACTTC
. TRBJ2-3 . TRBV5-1 CASSTRPADTQYF TGCGCCAGCAGCACACGCCCCGCGGATACGCAGTATTTT
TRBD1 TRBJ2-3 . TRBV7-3 CASSLGTGNTDTQYF TGTGCCAGCAGCTTAGGGACAGGGAACACAGATACGCAGTATTTT
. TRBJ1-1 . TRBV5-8 CASSWQNTEAFF TGTGCCAGCAGCTGGCAGAACACTGAAGCTTTCTTT
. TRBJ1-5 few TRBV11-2 CASSLTGLDNQPQHF TGTGCCAGCAGCTTAACAGGGTTGGACAATCAGCCCCAGCATTTT
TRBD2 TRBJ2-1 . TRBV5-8 CASSPGVLLAGGPGEQFF TGTGCCAGCAGCCCGGGGGTCTTACTAGCGGGAGGGCCTGGCGAGCAGTTCTTC